The T cell receptor (beta chain) described here comes from a study of Tregs in tolerant kidney transplant recipients. Notes on the study in general: Biological reproducibility was not directly addressed in this study. Activated donor B cell expansion appeared to reveal the most relevant donor-specific TCRbeta repertoire.

CDR1 and CDR2 from the germline V gene are MNHNY and SVGAGI (reference sequence). V gave up 4 bases and J gave up 5 bases; unmatched junction bases: 6. This CDR3 has 16 amino acids. For this clone: What it binds is unknown.

Assay: immunoSEQ multiplex PCR; the TCRdb copy retains only in-frame clones and omits some. Of some 110,000 clones listed, about 90% are singletons. Unstimulated Tregs (CD4+CD25+CD127-) and CD4+CD25- non-Tregs were sorted from PBMCs. The genes are TRBV6-6 and TRBJ2-3, with 13 nucleotides matching TRBD2. Sequencing input: CD4+ T cells from blood. The clonotype comes from a human donor in good health. The CDR3 is CASSLGTSGAGDTQYF. CDR3 coding DNA: TGTGCCAGCAGTTTAGGGACTAGCGGGGCGGGAGATACGCAGTATTTT.